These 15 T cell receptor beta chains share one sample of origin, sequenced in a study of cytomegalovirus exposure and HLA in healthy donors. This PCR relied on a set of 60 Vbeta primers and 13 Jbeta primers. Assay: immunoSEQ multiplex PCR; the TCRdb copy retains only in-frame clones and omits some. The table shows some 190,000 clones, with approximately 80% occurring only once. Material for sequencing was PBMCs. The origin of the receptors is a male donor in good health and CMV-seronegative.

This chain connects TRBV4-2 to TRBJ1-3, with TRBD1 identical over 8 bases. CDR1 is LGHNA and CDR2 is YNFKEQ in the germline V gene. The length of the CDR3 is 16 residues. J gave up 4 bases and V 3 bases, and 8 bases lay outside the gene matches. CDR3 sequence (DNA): TGTGCCAGCAGCCACCCTGGACAGGGTGCAGGAAACACCATATATTTT. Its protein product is CASSHPGQGAGNTIYF.

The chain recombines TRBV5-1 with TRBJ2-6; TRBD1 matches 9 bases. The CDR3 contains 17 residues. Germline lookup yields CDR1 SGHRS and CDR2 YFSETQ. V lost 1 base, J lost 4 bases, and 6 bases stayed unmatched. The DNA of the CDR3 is TGCGCCAGCAGCTTGTTACAGGGGGCTATGGGGGCCAACGTCCTGACTTTC. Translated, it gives CASSLLQGAMGANVLTF.

The CDR3 protein is CASSRRTVQETQYF. CDR3 DNA sequence: TGTGCCAGCAGTCGGCGGACAGTCCAAGAGACCCAGTACTTC. V usage is TRBV6-5 and J usage is TRBJ2-5; D may be TRBD1 (6 bases). CDR1 and CDR2 from the germline V gene are MNHEY and SVGAGI. This CDR3 is 14 amino acids long. With 5 bases removed from V and 1 base from J, the gap between germline ends came to 11 bases.

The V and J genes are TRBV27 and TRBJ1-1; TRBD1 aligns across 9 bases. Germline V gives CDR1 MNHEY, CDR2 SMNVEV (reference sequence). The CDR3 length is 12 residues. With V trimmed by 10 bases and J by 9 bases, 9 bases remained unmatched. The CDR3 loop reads CATLGQGPKAFF. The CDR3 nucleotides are TGTGCCACCCTTGGACAGGGGCCTAAAGCTTTCTTT.

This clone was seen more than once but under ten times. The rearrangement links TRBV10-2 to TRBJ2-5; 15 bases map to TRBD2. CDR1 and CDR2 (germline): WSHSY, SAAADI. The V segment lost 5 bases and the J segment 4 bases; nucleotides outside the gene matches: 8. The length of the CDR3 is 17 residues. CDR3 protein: CASSPGTSGRRAETQYF. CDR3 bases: TGCGCCAGCAGTCCCGGGACTAGCGGGAGGAGGGCAGAGACCCAGTACTTC.

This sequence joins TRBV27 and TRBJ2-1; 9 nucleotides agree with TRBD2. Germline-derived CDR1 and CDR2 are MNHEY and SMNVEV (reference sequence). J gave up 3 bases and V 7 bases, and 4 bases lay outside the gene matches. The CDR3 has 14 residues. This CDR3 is CASKREANYNEQFF. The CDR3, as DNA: TGTGCCAGCAAGCGGGAGGCTAACTACAATGAGCAGTTCTTC.

The CDR3 DNA follows: TGTGCCAGCAGTTTCCCCCACAGGGGGCTCAATCAGCCCCAGCATTTT. Translation: CASSFPHRGLNQPQHF. This sequence joins TRBV28 and TRBJ1-5, with TRBD1 identical over 9 bases. This CDR3 is built from 16 residues. From germline, CDR1 is MDHEN and CDR2 SYDVKM. With V trimmed by 3 bases and J by 3 bases, 6 bases remained unmatched.

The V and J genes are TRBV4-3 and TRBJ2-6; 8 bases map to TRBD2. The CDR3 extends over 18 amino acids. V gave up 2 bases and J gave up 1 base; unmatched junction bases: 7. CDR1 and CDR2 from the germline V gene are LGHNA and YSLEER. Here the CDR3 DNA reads TGCGCCAGCAGCCAATCGGGGGGGTCCCCATCTGGGGCCAACGTCCTGACTTTC. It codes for CASSQSGGSPSGANVLTF.

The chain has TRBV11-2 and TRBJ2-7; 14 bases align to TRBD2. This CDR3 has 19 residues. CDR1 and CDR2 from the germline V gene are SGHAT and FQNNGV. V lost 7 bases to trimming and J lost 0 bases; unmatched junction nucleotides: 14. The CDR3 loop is CASTPLGLAGGTSSYEQYF. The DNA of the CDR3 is TGTGCCAGCACCCCTCTCGGACTAGCGGGAGGAACTAGCTCCTACGAGCAGTACTTC.

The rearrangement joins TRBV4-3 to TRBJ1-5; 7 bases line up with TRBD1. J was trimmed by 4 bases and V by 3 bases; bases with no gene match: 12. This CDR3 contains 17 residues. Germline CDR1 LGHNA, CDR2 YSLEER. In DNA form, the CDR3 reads TGCGCCAGCAGCCAGGGGGCGGGCAGGGGGTATAATCAGCCCCAGCATTTT. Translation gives CASSQGAGRGYNQPQHF.

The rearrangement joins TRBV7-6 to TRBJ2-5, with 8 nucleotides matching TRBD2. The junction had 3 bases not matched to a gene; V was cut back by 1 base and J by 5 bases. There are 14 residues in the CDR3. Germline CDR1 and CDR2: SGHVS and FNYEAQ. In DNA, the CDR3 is TGTGCCAGCAGCTTAGTCGGCGGGGGGGAGACCCAGTACTTC. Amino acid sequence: CASSLVGGGETQYF.

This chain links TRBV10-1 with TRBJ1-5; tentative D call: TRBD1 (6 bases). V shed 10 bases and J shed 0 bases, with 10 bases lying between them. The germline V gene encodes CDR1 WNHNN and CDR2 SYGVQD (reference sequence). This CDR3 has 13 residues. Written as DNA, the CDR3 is TGCGCCAAGGGACAATATAGCAATCAGCCCCAGCATTTT. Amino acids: CAKGQYSNQPQHF.

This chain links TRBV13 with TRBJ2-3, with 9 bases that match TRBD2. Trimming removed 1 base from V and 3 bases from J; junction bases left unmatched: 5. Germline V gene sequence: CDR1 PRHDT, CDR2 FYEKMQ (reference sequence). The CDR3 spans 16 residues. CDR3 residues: CASSLVGREGTDTQYF. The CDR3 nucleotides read TGTGCCAGCAGCTTAGTGGGGCGGGAGGGGACAGATACGCAGTATTTT.

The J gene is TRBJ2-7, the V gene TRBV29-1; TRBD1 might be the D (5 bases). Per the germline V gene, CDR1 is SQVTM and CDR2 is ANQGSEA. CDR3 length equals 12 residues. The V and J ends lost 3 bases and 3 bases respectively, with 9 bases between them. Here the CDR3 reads CSVESRGYEQYF. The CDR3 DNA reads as TGCAGCGTTGAGTCAAGGGGCTACGAGCAGTACTTC.

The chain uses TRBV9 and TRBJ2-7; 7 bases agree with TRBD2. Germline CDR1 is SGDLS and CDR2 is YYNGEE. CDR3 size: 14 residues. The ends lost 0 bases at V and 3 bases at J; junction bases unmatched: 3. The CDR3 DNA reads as TGTGCCAGCAGCGTAGGCGGGAGTAACTACGAGCAGTACTTC. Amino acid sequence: CASSVGGSNYEQYF.